Reported below is one T cell receptor (beta chain). Its target is unknown. The data were obtained in a study of cytomegalovirus exposure and HLA in healthy donors. Overall study findings and caveats: Later on, a genetic analysis was performed. It linked a missense variant in DCLRE1C with V- and J-gene trimming of TCR beta. A later look showed TCR association rates differing by HLA locus, highest for DRB1 and lowest for HLA-C.

Primers: 60 Vbeta forward and 13 Jbeta reverse. The table came from immunoSEQ multiplex PCR; TCRdb's copy has only in-frame clones and leaves some out. In the table there are fewer than 150,000 clones, around 77% of which are singletons. This receptor was obtained from a man between 45 and 60 years old in good health and CMV-seronegative. The source material was PBMCs.

The DNA of the CDR3 is TGTGCCAGCAGCTTAGTTCTGGCGGGAGGGCTGAACACCGGGGAGCTGTTTTTT. Protein product: CASSLVLAGGLNTGELFF. The chain joins TRBV7-2 to TRBJ2-2; 9 bases are a match to TRBD2. CDR1 SGHTA and CDR2 FQGNSA come from the germline V gene. The CDR3 is 18 residues long. After removal of 1 base from V and 1 base from J, the junction contained 7 bases not matched to a gene.